This entry lists 22 T cell receptor beta chains sequenced from one sample in a study of memory CD4+ T cells and cytomegalovirus serostatus. Single viable CD3+CD4+CD8-CD45RO+ cells were sorted as the memory CD4+ T cells. Sequencing was performed with immunoSEQ multiplex PCR; in TCRdb, only in-frame clones are kept and a portion is missing. This table has just under 60,000 clones, 80% to 90% appearing once. The sequencing sample was made of memory CD4+ T cells from blood. The receptors were gathered from an adult in good health and CMV-seronegative.

The chain employs TRBV5-5 and TRBJ1-2; perhaps TRBD1 as D (5 bases). The V gene lost 0 bases and the J gene lost 3 bases, with 6 bases spanning the gap. Per the germline V gene, CDR1 is SGHKS and CDR2 is YYEKEE (reference sequence). The CDR3 extends over 13 amino acids. CDR3 in DNA: TGTGCCAGCAGCTTGGTACAGGACTATGGCTACACCTTC. Encoded protein: CASSLVQDYGYTF.

This clone was recorded a few times. The chain links TRBV6-4 to TRBJ2-1, with TRBD2 identical over 13 bases. CDR3 length equals 15 residues. The V and J ends lost 6 bases and 6 bases, in that order; junction bases with no gene match: 5. Germline assignment: CDR1 MRHNA and CDR2 SNTAGT. The CDR3 DNA reads TGTGCCAGCAGCGCACTAGCGGGAGGGCGCAATGAGCAGTTCTTC. It translates to CASSALAGGRNEQFF.

This rearrangement joins TRBV5-4 to TRBJ1-2, with TRBD1 as a possible D gene (5 bases). Trimming shortened V by 0 bases and J by 4 bases, and 13 bases separated the two germline ends. CDR3 length: 15 residues. Germline V CDR1 and CDR2: SGHNT, YYREEE (reference sequence). DNA of the CDR3: TGTGCCAGCAGCTTGGGTGGCCAGGGAGTCTATGGCTACACCTTC. Amino acid sequence: CASSLGGQGVYGYTF.

The chain carries TRBV5-1 and TRBJ2-5, with 9 bases identical to TRBD1. Germline V gene lookup returns CDR1 SGHRS and CDR2 YFSETQ. The J segment lost 3 bases and the V segment lost 2 bases, leaving 2 bases of the junction unmatched. This CDR3 has 14 amino acids. CDR3 in DNA: TGCGCCAGCAGCTTACAGGGGGCTAAAGAGACCCAGTACTTC. It codes for CASSLQGAKETQYF.

V is TRBV7-2 and J is TRBJ1-2, with D possibly TRBD1 on 6 matching bases. V was clipped by 1 base and J by 2 bases, with 8 bases between them. The CDR3 spans 14 residues. The V gene's germline CDR1 is SGHTA and CDR2 FQGNSA. The CDR3 nucleotides read TGTGCCAGCAGCTTAGGGACAGCGAACTATGGCTACACCTTC. Translating it yields CASSLGTANYGYTF.

This clone was picked up a small number of times. At the DNA level, this CDR3 is encoded by other sequences in the same sample as well. The chain combines TRBV2 with TRBJ1-4, with 8 bases matching TRBD1. This CDR3 is built from 16 residues. Per the germline V gene, CDR1 is SNHLY and CDR2 is FYNNEI. The junction had 5 bases not matched to a gene; V was cut back by 5 bases and J by 0 bases. This CDR3 reads CASSWDRTATNEKLFF. CDR3 nucleotide sequence: TGTGCCAGCAGTTGGGACAGGACCGCAACTAATGAAAAACTGTTTTTT.

The chain carries TRBV18 and TRBJ2-5; 8 nucleotides agree with TRBD1. The CDR3 consists of 16 residues. Germline V gives CDR1 KGHSH, CDR2 LQKENI. V shed 4 bases and J 3 bases; nucleotides not matched to a gene: 10. DNA for the CDR3: TGTGCCAGCTCACTAAACCAGGGGGCGCGAGAAGAGACCCAGTACTTC. This translates into CASSLNQGAREETQYF.

The V and J genes are TRBV6-1 and TRBJ2-7; D is perhaps TRBD2 (7 bases). The CDR3 is 15 residues long. The V end lost 1 base, the J end lost 6 bases, and 16 bases lay between the germline ends. The V gene's germline CDR1 is MNHNS and CDR2 SASEGT. CDR3 sequence reads: CASSEGGGGGPEQYF. CDR3 in DNA: TGTGCCAGCAGTGAAGGAGGGGGGGGCGGCCCCGAGCAGTACTTC.

This clone is a singleton in its sample. V gene TRBV6-1 combines with J gene TRBJ1-1, with D perhaps matching TRBD1 (6 bases). The CDR3 spans 12 residues. V gave up 4 bases and J gave up 6 bases, with 9 bases separating them. CDR1 and CDR2 from the germline V gene are MNHNS and SASEGT. The CDR3 sequence: CASSGGGPEAFF. In DNA form, the CDR3 reads TGTGCCAGCAGTGGGGGGGGCCCTGAAGCTTTCTTT.

V usage is TRBV28 and J usage is TRBJ1-5, with D possibly TRBD1 on 6 matching bases. Per the germline V gene, CDR1 is MDHEN and CDR2 is SYDVKM. This CDR3 region has 18 residues. The germline V and J ends were trimmed by 3 bases and 0 bases, with 18 bases remaining between them. The CDR3 reads CASSFVDWGANSNQPQHF. For the CDR3, the DNA is TGTGCCAGCAGTTTTGTCGATTGGGGGGCGAATAGCAATCAGCCCCAGCATTTT.

The V and J genes are TRBV5-6 and TRBJ2-4; TRBD2 matches at 10 bases. The CDR3 runs 14 residues. Germline CDR1 reads SGHDT; CDR2 reads YYEEEE. V lost 5 bases to trimming and J lost 5 bases; unmatched junction nucleotides: 4. The CDR3 DNA follows: TGTGCCAGCAGGCTGACTAGCGGGCAAAACATTCAGTACTTC. It is translated as CASRLTSGQNIQYF.

This chain links TRBV6-5 with TRBJ2-1; 11 bases agree with TRBD2. CDR1 is MNHEY, CDR2 SVGAGI, per germline. The CDR3 extends over 16 amino acids. The V and J ends lost 4 bases and 5 bases, in that order; junction bases with no gene match: 7. In DNA, the CDR3 is TGTGCCAGCAGTTCCAGACTAGCGGGATTTAACAATGAGCAGTTCTTC. Translated: CASSSRLAGFNNEQFF.

This rearrangement joins TRBV5-6 to TRBJ2-3; D not resolved. There are 15 residues in the CDR3. Germline V gene data show CDR1 as SGHDT and CDR2 as YYEEEE. V lost 2 bases and J 5 bases, leaving 15 bases between the germline ends. CDR3 amino acids: CASSLINLVVDTQYF. The CDR3 DNA follows: TGTGCCAGCAGCTTAATAAATCTAGTGGTAGATACGCAGTATTTT.

This clone appeared a few times. The V gene is TRBV7-8, the J gene TRBJ1-2; D is unresolved. The ends were cut back, 0 bases at V and 9 bases at J, with 11 bases in the middle. Per germline, CDR1 SGHVS and CDR2 FQNEAQ. The CDR3 loop spans 13 amino acids. The CDR3 spells CASSLASTGSYTF. The CDR3 DNA reads TGTGCCAGCAGCTTAGCGAGTACGGGTAGCTACACCTTC.

The chain links TRBV19 to TRBJ2-5, with 7 bases aligning to TRBD2. With 4 bases clipped from V and 4 bases from J, the junction kept 12 bases outside the gene matches. The CDR3 is 16 amino acids. Per the germline V gene, CDR1 is LNHDA and CDR2 is SQIVND (reference sequence). This chain's CDR3 is CASSNYRDGGTETQYF. The CDR3 DNA is TGTGCCAGTAGTAACTACCGGGACGGGGGGACAGAGACCCAGTACTTC.

The chain employs TRBV10-3 and TRBJ1-3; 7 nucleotides align to TRBD1. From germline, CDR1 is ENHRY and CDR2 SYGVKD. This CDR3 spans 15 amino acids. V dropped 9 bases and J dropped 0; count of bases not matched to a gene: 8. CDR3 amino acids: CAIDARGASGNTIYF. CDR3 sequence (DNA): TGTGCCATAGATGCCAGGGGGGCCTCTGGAAACACCATATATTTT.

The V and J genes are TRBV5-1 and TRBJ2-2, with D tentatively TRBD2 (7 bases). There are 15 residues in the CDR3. V was shortened by 7 bases and J by 6 bases, with 19 bases between the two germline ends. Germline V gene data show CDR1 as SGHRS and CDR2 as YFSETQ. CDR3 sequence reads: CASRALQGGAGELFF. CDR3 nucleotides: TGCGCCAGCCGTGCCCTACAGGGAGGGGCCGGGGAGCTGTTTTTT.

This clone was detected only once. This chain joins TRBV30 and TRBJ1-2; TRBD1 aligns across 7 bases. The CDR3 extends over 15 amino acids. CDR1 is GTSNPN, CDR2 SVGIG, per germline (reference sequence). The ends lost 5 bases at V and 2 bases at J; junction bases unmatched: 11. The CDR3 nucleotides read TGTGCCTGGGGTGGGGACAGCCCGTCAAACTATGGCTACACCTTC. It specifies CAWGGDSPSNYGYTF. Full variable domain (rest looked up from reference TRBV30 and TRBJ1-2): SQTIHQWPATLVQPVGSPLSLECTVEGTSNPNLYWYRQAAGRGLQLLFYSVGIGQISSEVPQNLSASRPQDRQFILSSKKLLLSDSGFYLCAWGGDSPSNYGYTFGSGTRLTVV.

The V gene is TRBV6-1, the J gene TRBJ1-5, with no clear D. Germline CDR1 reads MNHNS; CDR2 reads SASEGT. V shed 8 bases and J shed 11 bases, with 10 bases lying between them. This CDR3 spans 10 amino acids. The CDR3 loop reads CASGPRTQHF. The DNA of the CDR3 is TGTGCCAGCGGACCCCGGACCCAGCATTTT.

This clone was seen only a few times. V usage is TRBV2 and J usage is TRBJ1-1; D is ambiguous. Germline values: CDR1 SNHLY, CDR2 FYNNEI. V was clipped by 5 bases and J by 6 bases, with 4 bases between them. The CDR3 is 10 residues long. CDR3 bases: TGTGCCAGCAGTATCGCTGAAGCTTTCTTT. Residues: CASSIAEAFF.

J is TRBJ1-1 and V is TRBV5-1; D possibly corresponds to TRBD1 (5 bases). V was pared by 0 bases and J by 1 base, with 7 bases between. Germline V gives CDR1 SGHRS, CDR2 YFSETQ. The CDR3 runs 14 residues. CDR3 sequence: CASSLGDGNTEAFF. DNA of the CDR3: TGCGCCAGCAGCTTGGGGGACGGGAACACTGAAGCTTTCTTT.

The chain has TRBV7-3 and TRBJ2-7; the match to TRBD2 covers 8 bases. CDR1 and CDR2 (germline): SGHTA, FQGTGA. The CDR3 sequence is 15 residues long. Germline trimming cut 2 bases from V and 3 bases from J; bases unmatched to any gene: 6. CDR3 amino acids: CASSLESGGNYEQYF. The CDR3 DNA sequence: TGTGCCAGCAGCTTAGAAAGCGGGGGAAACTACGAGCAGTACTTC.